This entry describes one T cell receptor beta chain. Its antigen is not known. The data derive from a study of breast tumors, draining lymph nodes, adjacent tissues. TCRdb re-analysed the multiplex PCR reads in MiXCR, keeping a single row per CDR3 protein. The table has about 140,000 distinct CDR3 sequences, 20% to 25% seen once; the top ten hold roughly 2.6%. Study-level findings and limits: Tumor and nontumor repertoires were significantly more similar in luminal-like than in basal-like breast cancer. Tumors had less TCR diversity than lymph nodes, more than nontumor tissue. Findings are consistent with lymph node origin and intratumoral expansion of most tumor T cells. Data only fit, rather than demonstrated, lymph node origin of most tumor T cells.

Breast cancer patients provided tissue from their axillary draining lymph nodes. Germline CDR1 MDHEN, CDR2 SYDVKM. CDR3 length: 18 amino acids. Trimming took 6 bases from V and 4 from J; bases not matched to a gene: 14. Source material: axillary lymph node tissue. V is TRBV28 and J is TRBJ2-1; 11 nucleotides align to TRBD2. The receptor comes from a female donor with breast cancer. Some clones in this sample may be carry-over from other donors' samples. The CDR3 sequence is CASSSAALRLAGYNEQFF. For the CDR3, the DNA is TGTGCCAGCAGCTCCGCTGCCTTGAGACTAGCGGGATACAATGAGCAGTTCTTC.